This TCR beta chain was captured in a study of blood T cell repertoires in COVID-19. Produced via immunoSEQ multiplex PCR; TCRdb's table is partial and in-frame only. The sample holds approximately 85,000 clones, roughly 90% seen once. The CDR3 sequence is 16 residues long. V lost 3 bases to trimming and J lost 2 bases, with 14 bases between them. The germline gives CDR1 MNHEY, CDR2 SMNVEV (reference sequence). V gene TRBV27 combines with J gene TRBJ2-1; possible D gene TRBD2, 5 bases. Input material: peripheral blood. This sequence was found in a woman aged 45-60 years with active or convalescent COVID-19. This CDR3 reads CASSFRSGGAYNEQFF. CDR3 bases: TGTGCCAGCAGTTTTCGGTCCGGAGGCGCCTACAATGAGCAGTTCTTC.